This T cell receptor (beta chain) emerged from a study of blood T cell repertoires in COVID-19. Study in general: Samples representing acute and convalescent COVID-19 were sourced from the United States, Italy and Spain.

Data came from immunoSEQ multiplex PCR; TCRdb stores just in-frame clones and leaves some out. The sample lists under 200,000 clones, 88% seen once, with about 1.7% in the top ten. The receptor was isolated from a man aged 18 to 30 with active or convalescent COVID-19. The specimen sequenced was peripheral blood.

The CDR3 bases are TGTGCCAGCCTCGGACAGTCCAATGAAAAACTGTTTTTT. Translating it yields CASLGQSNEKLFF. The chain carries TRBV12-3 or TRBV12-4 and TRBJ1-4, with D possibly being TRBD1 (6 bases). CDR3 length: 13 residues. Trimming took off 8 bases at V and 5 bases at J, with 12 bases between the two ends.